The following is a T cell receptor beta chain sequence with its context. The target antigen is unknown. The data originate from a study of T cell responses to AZD1222 COVID-19 vaccine. Turning to the study itself: Recipients boosted at about 4 weeks or about 12 weeks are pooled. Study outcomes and limitations: Donors skewed white British and female; clonal diversity was possibly underestimated.

The CDR3 is 14 amino acids. Germline V CDR1 and CDR2: LGHDT, YNNKEL (reference sequence). After removal of 8 bases from V and 4 bases from J, the junction contained 10 bases not matched to a gene. Sequencing was performed with immunoSEQ multiplex PCR; in TCRdb, only in-frame clones are kept and a portion is missing. Of 100,000 or so clones in the sample, over 75% were seen once. This receptor was identified in an adult in good health. The input for sequencing was peripheral blood, taken on day 0 of AZD1222 vaccination. The rearrangement links TRBV3-1 (or the pseudogene TRBV3-2) to TRBJ2-5; 7 bases are a match to TRBD2. DNA of the CDR3: TGTGCCAGCCTCGCGCGGGAGCGTCGAGAGACCCAGTACTTC. Its translation: CASLARERRETQYF.